This T cell receptor beta chain was sequenced during a study of monozygotic twins with inflammatory bowel disease. Per individual sample, eight separate reactions were used to make cDNA. UMIs that had a 6-nucleotide sample barcode were put in using template switching. TCRdb reprocessed the 5' RACE reads and reports one entry per CDR3 protein, with no DNA. Recorded for this sample: around 370,000 distinct CDR3 sequences. About this clonotype itself: The antigen remains undetermined.

Germline CDR1 LNHDA, CDR2 SQIVND (reference sequence). This CDR3 is built from 13 residues. Broader study findings: Twins classed as concordant or discordant showed no difference in repertoire similarity, possibly from limited power.

The rearrangement joins TRBV19 to TRBJ2-1; TCRdb reports TRBD1, a call that lacks DNA to check it against. This TCR came from a human donor with ulcerative colitis or Crohn's disease, or a healthy co-twin of an affected twin (not recorded which). Sequencing input: blood. CDR3: CASSINRGAEQFF.